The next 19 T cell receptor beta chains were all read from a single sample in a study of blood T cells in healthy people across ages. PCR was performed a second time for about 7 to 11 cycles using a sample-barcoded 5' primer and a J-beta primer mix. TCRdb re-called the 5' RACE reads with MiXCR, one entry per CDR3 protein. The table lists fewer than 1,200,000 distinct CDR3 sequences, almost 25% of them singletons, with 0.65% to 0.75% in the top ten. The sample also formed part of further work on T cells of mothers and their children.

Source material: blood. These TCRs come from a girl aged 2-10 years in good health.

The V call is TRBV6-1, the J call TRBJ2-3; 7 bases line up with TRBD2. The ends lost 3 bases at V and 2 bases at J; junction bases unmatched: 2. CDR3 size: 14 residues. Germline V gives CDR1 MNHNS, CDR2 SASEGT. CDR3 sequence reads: CASSDWDYTDTQYF. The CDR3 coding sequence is TGTGCCAGCAGTGACTGGGACTACACAGATACGCAGTATTTT.

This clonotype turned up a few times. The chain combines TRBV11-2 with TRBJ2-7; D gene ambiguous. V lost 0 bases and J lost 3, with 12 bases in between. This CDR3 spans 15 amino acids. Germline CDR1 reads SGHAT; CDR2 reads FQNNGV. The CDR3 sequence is CASSLDEDVIYEQYF. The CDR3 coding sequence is TGTGCCAGCAGCTTAGATGAAGACGTGATCTACGAGCAGTACTTC.

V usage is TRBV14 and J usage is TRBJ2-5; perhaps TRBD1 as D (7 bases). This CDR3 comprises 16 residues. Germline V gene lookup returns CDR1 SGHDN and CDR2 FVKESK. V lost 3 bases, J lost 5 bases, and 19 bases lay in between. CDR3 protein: CASSHQGVRGQETQYF. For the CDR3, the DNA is TGTGCCAGCAGCCATCAGGGGGTCCGGGGGCAGGAGACCCAGTACTTC.

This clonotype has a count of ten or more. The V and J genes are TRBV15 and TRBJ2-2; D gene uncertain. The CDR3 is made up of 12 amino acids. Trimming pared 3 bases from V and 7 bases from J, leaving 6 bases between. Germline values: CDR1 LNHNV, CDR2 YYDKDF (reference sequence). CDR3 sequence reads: CATSRENGELFF. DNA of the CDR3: TGTGCCACCAGCAGGGAGAACGGGGAGCTGTTTTTT.

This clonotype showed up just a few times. Here the CDR3 DNA reads TGTGCCACCGTATTCATGAACACTGAAGCTTTCTTT. It codes for CATVFMNTEAFF. The rearrangement links TRBV6-6 to TRBJ1-1, with D unresolved. This CDR3 has 12 residues. The germline V gene has CDR1 MNHNY and CDR2 SVGAGI (reference sequence). V lost 10 bases to trimming and J lost 0 bases, with 9 bases between them.

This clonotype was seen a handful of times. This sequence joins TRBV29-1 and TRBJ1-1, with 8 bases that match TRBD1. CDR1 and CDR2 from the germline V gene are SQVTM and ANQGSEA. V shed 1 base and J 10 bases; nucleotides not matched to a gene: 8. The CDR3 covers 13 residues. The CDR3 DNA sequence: TGCAGCGTTGAAGTAACAGGGGGTGGCGCAGCTTTCTTT. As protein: CSVEVTGGGAAFF.

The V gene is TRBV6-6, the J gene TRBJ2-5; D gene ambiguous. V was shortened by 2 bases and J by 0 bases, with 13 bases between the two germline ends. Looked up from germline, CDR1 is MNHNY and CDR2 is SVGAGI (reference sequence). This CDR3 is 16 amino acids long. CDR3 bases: TGTGCCAGCAGTTACCCGACTGGCGGCCACCAAGAGACCCAGTACTTC. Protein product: CASSYPTGGHQETQYF.

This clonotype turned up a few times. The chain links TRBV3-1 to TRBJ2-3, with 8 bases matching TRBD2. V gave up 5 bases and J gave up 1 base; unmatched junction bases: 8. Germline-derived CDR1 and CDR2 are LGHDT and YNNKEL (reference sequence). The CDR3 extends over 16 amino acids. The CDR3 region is CASSVRTGGGTDTQYF. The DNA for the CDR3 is TGTGCCAGCAGCGTCCGAACGGGAGGGGGCACAGATACGCAGTATTTT.

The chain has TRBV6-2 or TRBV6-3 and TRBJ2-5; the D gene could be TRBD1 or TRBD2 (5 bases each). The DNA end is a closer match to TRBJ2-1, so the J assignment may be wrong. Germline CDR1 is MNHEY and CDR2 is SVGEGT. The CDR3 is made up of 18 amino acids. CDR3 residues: CASSYEGIRIGAYNEQFF. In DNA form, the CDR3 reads TGTGCCAGCAGTTACGAGGGGATCCGAATCGGCGCCTACAATGAGCAGTTCTTC.

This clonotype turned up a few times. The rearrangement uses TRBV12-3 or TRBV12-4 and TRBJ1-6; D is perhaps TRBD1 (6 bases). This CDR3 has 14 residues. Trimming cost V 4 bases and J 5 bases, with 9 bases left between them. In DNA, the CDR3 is TGTGCCAGCAGTTCAGGGGTGGATAATTCACCCCTCCACTTT. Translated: CASSSGVDNSPLHF.

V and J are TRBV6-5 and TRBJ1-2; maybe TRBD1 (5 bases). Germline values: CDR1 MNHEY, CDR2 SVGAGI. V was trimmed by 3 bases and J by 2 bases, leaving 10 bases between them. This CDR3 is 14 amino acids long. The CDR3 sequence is CASSYYEGNYGYTF. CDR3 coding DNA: TGTGCCAGCAGTTATTATGAGGGGAACTATGGCTACACCTTC.

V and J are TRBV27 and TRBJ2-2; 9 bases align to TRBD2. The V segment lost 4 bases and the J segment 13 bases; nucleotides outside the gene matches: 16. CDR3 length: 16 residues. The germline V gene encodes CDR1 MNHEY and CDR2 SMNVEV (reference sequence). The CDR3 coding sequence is TGTGCCAGCAGTTCCACCGGACTAGCGCGGTGGGGTGCGCTGTTTTTT. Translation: CASSSTGLARWGALFF.

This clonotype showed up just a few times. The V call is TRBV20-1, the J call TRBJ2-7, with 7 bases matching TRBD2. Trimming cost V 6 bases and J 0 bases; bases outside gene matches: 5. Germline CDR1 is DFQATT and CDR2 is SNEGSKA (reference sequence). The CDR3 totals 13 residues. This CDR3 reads CSAISGSSYEQYF. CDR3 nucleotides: TGCAGTGCCATTAGCGGGTCCTCCTACGAGCAGTACTTC.

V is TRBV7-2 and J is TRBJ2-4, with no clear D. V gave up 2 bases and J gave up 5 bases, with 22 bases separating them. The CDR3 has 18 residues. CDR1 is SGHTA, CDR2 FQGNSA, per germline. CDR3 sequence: CASSLWRRSSSLQNIQYF. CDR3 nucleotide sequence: TGTGCCAGCAGCTTATGGAGACGCTCGTCCTCCCTCCAAAACATTCAGTACTTC.

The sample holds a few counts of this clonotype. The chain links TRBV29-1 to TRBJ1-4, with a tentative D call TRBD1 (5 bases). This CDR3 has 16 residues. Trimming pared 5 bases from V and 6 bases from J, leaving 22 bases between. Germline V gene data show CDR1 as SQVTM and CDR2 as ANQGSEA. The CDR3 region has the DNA TGCAGCGTTTTAGCAGGGAGGGGACTCCTGGATGAAAAACTGTTTTTT. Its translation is CSVLAGRGLLDEKLFF.

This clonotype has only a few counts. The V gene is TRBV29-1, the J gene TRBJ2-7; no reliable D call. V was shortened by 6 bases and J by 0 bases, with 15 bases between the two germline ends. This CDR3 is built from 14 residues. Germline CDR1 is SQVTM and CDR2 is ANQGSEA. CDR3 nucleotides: TGCAGCGTAAATCTGGGCGGAAGCTCCTACGAGCAGTACTTC. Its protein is CSVNLGGSSYEQYF.

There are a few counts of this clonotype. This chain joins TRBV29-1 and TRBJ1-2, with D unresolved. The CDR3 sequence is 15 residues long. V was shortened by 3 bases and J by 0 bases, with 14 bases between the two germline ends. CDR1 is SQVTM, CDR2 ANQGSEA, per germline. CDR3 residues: CSVDPSKVANYGYTF. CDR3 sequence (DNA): TGCAGCGTTGACCCCTCAAAGGTAGCTAACTATGGCTACACCTTC. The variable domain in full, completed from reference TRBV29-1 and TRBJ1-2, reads SAVISQKPSRDICQRGTSLTIQCQVDSQVTMMFWYRQQPGQSLTLIATANQGSEATYESGFVIDKFPISRPNLTFSTLTVSNMSPEDSSIYLCSVDPSKVANYGYTFGSGTRLTVV.

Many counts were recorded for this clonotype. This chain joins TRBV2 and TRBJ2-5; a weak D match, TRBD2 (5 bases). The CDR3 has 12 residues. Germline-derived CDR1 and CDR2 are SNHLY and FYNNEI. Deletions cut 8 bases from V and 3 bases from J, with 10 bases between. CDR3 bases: TGTGCCAGCTCCCGGACTGAAGAGACCCAGTACTTC. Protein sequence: CASSRTEETQYF.

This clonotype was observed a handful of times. CDR3 sequence (DNA): TGTGCCAGCAGCTTAGGCCCCATTGGGACTAATGAAAAACTGTTTTTT. Translating gives CASSLGPIGTNEKLFF. The chain joins TRBV7-2 to TRBJ1-4, with D unresolved. V lost 1 base and J lost 2, with 11 bases in between. The CDR3 is 16 residues long. CDR1 is SGHTA, CDR2 FQGNSA, per germline. The full variable domain, in which reference TRBV7-2 and TRBJ1-4 provide the parts outside the CDR3, is GAGVSQSPSNKVTEKGKDVELRCDPISGHTALYWYRQSLGQGLEFLIYFQGNSAPDKSGLPSDRFSAERTGGSVSTLTIQRTQQEDSAVYLCASSLGPIGTNEKLFFGSGTQLSVL.